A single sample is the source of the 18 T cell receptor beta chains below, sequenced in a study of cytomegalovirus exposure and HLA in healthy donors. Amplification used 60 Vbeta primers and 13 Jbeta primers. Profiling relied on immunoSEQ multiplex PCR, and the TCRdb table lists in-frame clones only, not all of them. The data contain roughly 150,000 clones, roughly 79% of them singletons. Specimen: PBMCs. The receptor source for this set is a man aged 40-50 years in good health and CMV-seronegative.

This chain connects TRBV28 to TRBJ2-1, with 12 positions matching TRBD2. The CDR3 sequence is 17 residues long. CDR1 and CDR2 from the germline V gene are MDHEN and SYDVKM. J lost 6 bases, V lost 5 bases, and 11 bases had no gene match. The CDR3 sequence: CASSMLLAGGMSNEQFF. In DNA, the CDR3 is TGTGCCAGCAGTATGCTCCTAGCGGGAGGGATGTCCAATGAGCAGTTCTTC.

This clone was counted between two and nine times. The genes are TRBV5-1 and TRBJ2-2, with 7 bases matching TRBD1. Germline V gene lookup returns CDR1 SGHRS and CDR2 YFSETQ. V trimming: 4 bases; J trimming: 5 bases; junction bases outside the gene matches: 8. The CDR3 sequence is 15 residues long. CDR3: CASSRTGTETGELFF. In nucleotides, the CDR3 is TGCGCCAGCAGCAGGACCGGGACAGAAACCGGGGAGCTGTTTTTT.

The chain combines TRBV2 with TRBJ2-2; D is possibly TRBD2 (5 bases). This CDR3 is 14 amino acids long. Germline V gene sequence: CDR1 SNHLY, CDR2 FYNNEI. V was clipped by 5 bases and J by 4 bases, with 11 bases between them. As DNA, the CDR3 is TGTGCCAGCAGTTCCGGGGTGAGCACCGGGGAGCTGTTTTTT. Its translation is CASSSGVSTGELFF.

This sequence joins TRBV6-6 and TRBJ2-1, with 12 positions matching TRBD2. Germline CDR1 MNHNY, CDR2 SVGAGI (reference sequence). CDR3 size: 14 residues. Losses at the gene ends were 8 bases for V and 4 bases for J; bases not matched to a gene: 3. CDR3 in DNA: TGTGCCAGCGTTACTAGCGGGAGGTACAATGAGCAGTTCTTC. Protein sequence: CASVTSGRYNEQFF.

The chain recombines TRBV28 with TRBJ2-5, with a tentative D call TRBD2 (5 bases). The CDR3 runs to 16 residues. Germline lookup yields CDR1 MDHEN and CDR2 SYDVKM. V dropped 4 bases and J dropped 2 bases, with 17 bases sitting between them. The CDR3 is CASSSQRGALQETQYF. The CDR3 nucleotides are TGTGCCAGCAGTTCCCAACGGGGAGCCTTACAAGAGACCCAGTACTTC.

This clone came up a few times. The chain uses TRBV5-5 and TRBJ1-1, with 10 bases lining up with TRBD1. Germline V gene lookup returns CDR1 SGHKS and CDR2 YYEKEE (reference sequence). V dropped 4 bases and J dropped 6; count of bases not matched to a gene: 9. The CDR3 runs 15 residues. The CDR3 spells CASSISTGGWAEAFF. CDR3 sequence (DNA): TGTGCCAGCAGCATCTCGACAGGGGGCTGGGCTGAAGCTTTCTTT.

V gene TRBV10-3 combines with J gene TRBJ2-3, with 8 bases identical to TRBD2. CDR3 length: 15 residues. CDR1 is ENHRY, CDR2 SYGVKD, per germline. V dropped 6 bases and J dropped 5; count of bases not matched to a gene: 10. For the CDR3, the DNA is TGTGCCATCAGACCCACGGGAGGGCCAAAAGATACGCAGTATTTT. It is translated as CAIRPTGGPKDTQYF.

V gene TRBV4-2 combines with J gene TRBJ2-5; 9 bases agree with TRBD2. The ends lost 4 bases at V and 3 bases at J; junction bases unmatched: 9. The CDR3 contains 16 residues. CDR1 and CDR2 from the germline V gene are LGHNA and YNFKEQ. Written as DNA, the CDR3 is TGTGCCAGCAGCCTACCAGCGGGAGGAGGGGAAGAGACCCAGTACTTC. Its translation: CASSLPAGGGEETQYF.

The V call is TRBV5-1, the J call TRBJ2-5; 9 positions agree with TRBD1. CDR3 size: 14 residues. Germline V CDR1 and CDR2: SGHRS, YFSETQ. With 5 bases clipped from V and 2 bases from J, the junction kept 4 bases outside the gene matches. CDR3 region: CASSGQGRQETQYF. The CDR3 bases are TGCGCCAGCAGTGGACAGGGGAGGCAAGAGACCCAGTACTTC.

The CDR3 region has the DNA TGTGCCAGCATCCAGACTAGCGGGCCCAGCACAGATACGCAGTATTTT. Its protein is CASIQTSGPSTDTQYF. This chain uses TRBV28 with TRBJ2-3, with 10 bases identical to TRBD2. V was pared by 7 bases and J by 0 bases, with 7 bases of the junction left unmatched. Germline V lookup: CDR1 MDHEN, CDR2 SYDVKM. The CDR3 is 16 residues long.

The CDR3 reads CASSFGGNSNQPQHF. CDR3 coding DNA: TGTGCCAGCAGTTTCGGGGGGAATAGCAATCAGCCCCAGCATTTT. The chain links TRBV5-6 to TRBJ1-5; TRBD1 is a possible D gene (5 bases). In germline, CDR1 is SGHDT, CDR2 YYEEEE. The CDR3 is 15 residues long. Trimming took off 5 bases at V and 0 bases at J, with 12 bases between the two ends.

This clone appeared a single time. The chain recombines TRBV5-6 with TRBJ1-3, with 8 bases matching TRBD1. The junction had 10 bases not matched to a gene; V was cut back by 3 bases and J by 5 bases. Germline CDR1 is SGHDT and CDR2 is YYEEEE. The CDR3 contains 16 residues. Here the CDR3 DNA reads TGTGCCAGCAGCTCACTCGGACAGGGCGATCGAAACACCATATATTTT. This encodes CASSSLGQGDRNTIYF.

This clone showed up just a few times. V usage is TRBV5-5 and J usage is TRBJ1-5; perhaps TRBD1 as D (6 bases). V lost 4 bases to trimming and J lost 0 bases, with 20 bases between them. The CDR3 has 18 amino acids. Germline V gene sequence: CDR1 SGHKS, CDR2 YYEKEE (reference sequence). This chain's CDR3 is CASSPAEAGAYSNQPQHF. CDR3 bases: TGTGCCAGCAGCCCCGCGGAGGCAGGGGCTTATAGCAATCAGCCCCAGCATTTT.

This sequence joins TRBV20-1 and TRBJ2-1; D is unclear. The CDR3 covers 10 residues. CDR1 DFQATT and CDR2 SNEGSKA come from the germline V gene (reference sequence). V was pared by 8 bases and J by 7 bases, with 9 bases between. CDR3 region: CSPYLNEQFF. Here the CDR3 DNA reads TGCAGTCCCTATTTAAATGAGCAGTTCTTC.

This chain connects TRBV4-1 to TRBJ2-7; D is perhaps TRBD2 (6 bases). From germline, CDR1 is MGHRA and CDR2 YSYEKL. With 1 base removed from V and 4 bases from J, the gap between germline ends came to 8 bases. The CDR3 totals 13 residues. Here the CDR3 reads CASSQVGGYEQYF. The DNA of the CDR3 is TGCGCCAGCAGCCAAGTCGGGGGTTACGAGCAGTACTTC.

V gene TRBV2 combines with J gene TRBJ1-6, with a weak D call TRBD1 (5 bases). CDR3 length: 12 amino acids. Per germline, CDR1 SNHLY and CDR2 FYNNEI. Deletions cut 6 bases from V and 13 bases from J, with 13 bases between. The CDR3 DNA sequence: TGTGCCAGCAGCGCCTATCGGGGGCCCCTCCACTTT. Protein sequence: CASSAYRGPLHF.

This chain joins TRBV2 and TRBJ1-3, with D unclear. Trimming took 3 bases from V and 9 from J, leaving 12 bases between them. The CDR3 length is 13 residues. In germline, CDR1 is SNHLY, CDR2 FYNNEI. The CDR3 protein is CASSDSWATTIYF. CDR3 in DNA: TGTGCCAGCAGTGACTCCTGGGCAACCACCATATATTTT.

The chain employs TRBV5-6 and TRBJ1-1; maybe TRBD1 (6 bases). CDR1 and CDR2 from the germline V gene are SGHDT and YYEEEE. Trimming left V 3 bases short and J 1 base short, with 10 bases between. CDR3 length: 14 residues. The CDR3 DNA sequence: TGTGCCAGCAGCTACGGGACACAGAACACTGAAGCTTTCTTT. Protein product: CASSYGTQNTEAFF.